This T cell receptor (beta chain) was recovered during a study of T-cell reconstitution after alpha-beta-depleted transplantation in children. This clonotype appeared a few times. The TCRbeta library was prepared with unique molecular identifiers. TCRdb re-called the PCR reads through MiXCR, storing one row per CDR3 protein. The sample lists 200,000 to 250,000 distinct CDR3 sequences, 7% to 9% occurring once. The V gene lost 2 bases and the J gene lost 5 bases, with 13 bases spanning the gap. The CDR3 runs 14 residues. This TCR derives from a male patient aged 2 to 9 who had a stem cell transplant for acute myeloid leukemia, so the T cells may come from the graft donor. The source was PBMCs, mostly from graft donor cells, collected 360 days after TCRalphabeta/CD19-depleted stem cell transplant. The rearrangement joins TRBV12-3 or TRBV12-4 to TRBJ2-7; D remains ambiguous. CDR3 protein: CASSLSRRLNEQYF. The DNA for the CDR3 is TGTGCCAGCAGTTTATCTCGCAGGTTAAACGAGCAGTACTTC.